The next 18 T cell receptor beta chains were all read from a single sample in a study of identifying expanded T cells in peripheral blood. Repertoires were generated with immunoSEQ multiplex PCR, while TCRdb's copy carries only in-frame clones and drops some. The sample has some 100,000 clones; 87% are singletons. The source material was blood. The source of these receptors is a person aged 18 to 70 in good health.

This clone showed up just once. The chain joins TRBV19 to TRBJ1-5, with 8 bases identical to TRBD1. Germline V CDR1 and CDR2: LNHDA, SQIVND (reference sequence). The CDR3 is 18 residues long. V lost 3 bases, J lost 0 bases, and 10 bases stayed unmatched. CDR3 nucleotide sequence: TGTGCCAGTAGTATGGGGACAGGCGAACTTTATAGCAATCAGCCCCAGCATTTT. Translated: CASSMGTGELYSNQPQHF.

The chain recombines TRBV28 with TRBJ2-7, with a possible D match to TRBD1 (7 bases). The CDR3 is 14 residues long. Trimming cost V 2 bases and J 2 bases, with 10 bases left between them. Germline CDR1 is MDHEN and CDR2 is SYDVKM. The CDR3 DNA is TGTGCCAGCAGTTTAGGAGGGGGCGCCTACGAGCAGTACTTC. The encoded protein is CASSLGGGAYEQYF.

This clone appeared a single time. This chain uses TRBV18 with TRBJ1-1; 7 bases map to TRBD1. After removal of 1 base from V and 1 base from J, the junction contained 9 bases not matched to a gene. CDR1 KGHSH and CDR2 LQKENI come from the germline V gene. The CDR3 spans 17 residues. CDR3 in DNA: TGTGCCAGCTCACCACAGGGACAGCCAATGGGGAACACTGAAGCTTTCTTT. As protein: CASSPQGQPMGNTEAFF. Full variable domain (missing parts from reference TRBV18 and TRBJ1-1): NAGVMQNPRHLVRRRGQEARLRCSPMKGHSHVYWYRQLPEEGLKFMVYLQKENIIDESGMPKERFSAEFPKEGPSILRIQQVVRGDSAAYFCASSPQGQPMGNTEAFFGQGTRLTVV.

The chain is built from TRBV11-1 and TRBJ2-1, with 7 bases aligning to TRBD2. J lost 9 bases, V lost 4 bases, and 9 bases had no gene match. The CDR3 loop spans 14 amino acids. CDR1 SGHAT and CDR2 FQDESV come from the germline V gene (reference sequence). The CDR3 DNA reads TGTGCCAGCAGCTCAAATGGGTGGGAGGGTGAGCAGTTCTTC. It specifies CASSSNGWEGEQFF.

The J gene is TRBJ2-5, the V gene TRBV6-6, with D maybe TRBD2 (6 bases). Looked up from germline, CDR1 is MNHNY and CDR2 is SVGAGI (reference sequence). The CDR3 runs 15 residues. V was cut by 4 bases and J by 0 bases, with 12 bases left in between. CDR3 sequence: CASSSIGGNQETQYF. The CDR3 region has the DNA TGTGCCAGCAGTTCCATCGGGGGAAACCAAGAGACCCAGTACTTC.

This chain joins TRBV5-1 and TRBJ2-7; unclear D gene. V lost 0 bases and J 0 bases, leaving 10 bases between the germline ends. The CDR3 is made up of 15 amino acids. Looked up from germline, CDR1 is SGHRS and CDR2 is YFSETQ. DNA of the CDR3: TGCGCCAGCAGCTTGGAAGAGGCCATCTCCTACGAGCAGTACTTC. It translates to CASSLEEAISYEQYF.

The rearrangement uses TRBV2 and TRBJ2-3, with D tentatively TRBD1 (6 bases). The length of the CDR3 is 14 residues. V was clipped by 4 bases and J by 4 bases, with 12 bases between them. Germline values: CDR1 SNHLY, CDR2 FYNNEI. The CDR3, as DNA: TGTGCCAGCAGTGTAAACAGGGTTTCAGATACGCAGTATTTT. Translated: CASSVNRVSDTQYF.

This clone has a single count. The chain carries TRBV28 and TRBJ1-5; D not resolved. V lost 5 bases to trimming and J lost 2 bases, with 13 bases between them. The germline CDR1 and CDR2 sequences are MDHEN and SYDVKM. The CDR3 sequence is 15 residues long. The CDR3 nucleotides are TGTGCCAGCAGTCCCCCATTGGGCGGCAATCAGCCCCAGCATTTT. Translating gives CASSPPLGGNQPQHF.

CDR3 sequence (DNA): TGCGCCAGCAGCCGACGCCCGTCCGGGACGGATAGCAATCAGCCCCAGCATTTT. Translation: CASSRRPSGTDSNQPQHF. This chain links TRBV4-1 with TRBJ1-5, with D possibly being TRBD1 (5 bases). The CDR3 runs 18 residues. Per germline, CDR1 MGHRA and CDR2 YSYEKL. The V gene lost 4 bases and the J gene lost 0 bases, with 19 bases spanning the gap.

This chain links TRBV28 with TRBJ1-1; D gene uncertain. This CDR3 spans 13 amino acids. Germline CDR1 MDHEN, CDR2 SYDVKM. Trimming took 6 bases from V and 4 from J, leaving 12 bases between them. The CDR3 here is CASRKTVITEAFF. CDR3 nucleotides: TGTGCCAGCAGGAAAACAGTGATCACTGAAGCTTTCTTT.

This clone was observed once. The V and J genes are TRBV19 and TRBJ1-5; D not certain. Germline CDR1 reads LNHDA; CDR2 reads SQIVND (reference sequence). The CDR3 has 15 amino acids. V was shortened by 7 bases and J by 0 bases, with 13 bases between the two germline ends. This CDR3 is CASIRSDYSNQPQHF. The CDR3 DNA is TGTGCCAGTATCCGCTCGGATTATAGCAATCAGCCCCAGCATTTT.

V and J are TRBV11-3 and TRBJ2-1, with 9 bases lining up with TRBD1. Germline CDR1 is SGHNT and CDR2 is YENEEA. The V gene end was trimmed by 5 bases and the J gene end by 4 bases; junction bases not matched to a gene: 6. This CDR3 has 15 amino acids. CDR3 coding DNA: TGTGCCAGCAGCCAACAGGGGGCTGGTTACAATGAGCAGTTCTTC. It codes for CASSQQGAGYNEQFF.

The chain carries TRBV19 and TRBJ1-2; D is ambiguous. This CDR3 is built from 15 residues. Germline values: CDR1 LNHDA, CDR2 SQIVND (reference sequence). Trimming cost V 4 bases and J 0 bases, with 12 bases left between them. CDR3 region: CASSRALTTNYGYTF. CDR3 bases: TGTGCCAGTAGTAGGGCACTGACTACTAACTATGGCTACACCTTC.

The chain combines TRBV29-1 with TRBJ2-7, with D maybe TRBD2 (6 bases). The CDR3 runs 14 residues. Per germline, CDR1 SQVTM and CDR2 ANQGSEA. The V end lost 4 bases, the J end lost 2 bases, and 15 bases lay between the germline ends. In nucleotides, the CDR3 is TGCAGCGTTGTCTCCGGGGGTTCGACCTACGAGCAGTACTTC. Amino acid sequence: CSVVSGGSTYEQYF.

A note on this clone: The limits of the CDR3 on the DNA are not certain, so only TCRdb's listed CDR3 is given. The chain carries TRBV21-1 and TRBJ1-6; the table calls TRBD1, which could not be checked here. TRBV21-1 is marked as a pseudogene. With termini counted, the CDR3 has 17 amino acids. The CDR3 is CASSKARWGQGNSPLHF.

The chain recombines TRBV6-5 with TRBJ1-5; D gene ambiguous. Per the germline V gene, CDR1 is MNHEY and CDR2 is SVGAGI. V was clipped by 6 bases and J by 7 bases, with 10 bases between them. The CDR3 totals 12 residues. The CDR3 region has the DNA TGTGCCAGCAGCCTAGGTCTGCAGCCCCAGCATTTT. Translated: CASSLGLQPQHF.

The chain combines TRBV7-8 with TRBJ2-1, with 12 bases aligning to TRBD1. Germline V lookup: CDR1 SGHVS, CDR2 FQNEAQ. This CDR3 region has 17 residues. V was pared by 4 bases and J by 1 base, with 5 bases of the junction left unmatched. The CDR3 protein is CASSWGTGGISYNEQFF. Here the CDR3 DNA reads TGTGCCAGCAGCTGGGGGACAGGGGGCATTTCCTACAATGAGCAGTTCTTC. The full variable domain, in which reference TRBV7-8 and TRBJ2-1 provide the parts outside the CDR3, is GAGVSQSPRYKVAKRGQDVALRCDPISGHVSLFWYQQALGQGPEFLTYFQNEAQLDKSGLPSDRFFAERPEGSVSTLKIQRTQQEDSAVYLCASSWGTGGISYNEQFFGPGTRLTVL.

The chain joins TRBV21-1 to TRBJ1-5. TRBV21-1 is shown as a pseudogene. This CDR3 contains 17 residues. CDR3 bases: TGTGCCAGCAGCACCGGGACGGAGCCCTGGGGGAATCAGCCCCAGCATTTT. Its translation: CASSTGTEPWGNQPQHF.